This T cell receptor (beta chain) was profiled in a study of T cell repertoires in cytomegalovirus infection. For the study at large: In the study, CMV epitopes included recently identified HLA-C-restricted and well-studied HLA-B-restricted ones. From public TCR beta signatures came an indication of both CMV infection and matching HLA type. Study-level points and caveats: The ex vivo response was dominated by HLA-C-restricted CMV-specific TCR beta clonotypes. Summed frequency of shared TCR beta families picked out CMV carriers who also had the relevant HLA.

The sample holds a few counts of this clonotype. Antigen unknown. TCRdb fed the reads into MiXCR, producing one record per CDR3 protein. The data hold hundreds of thousands of distinct CDR3 sequences, with around 29% observed a single time. This CDR3 is built from 15 residues. Germline V gene sequence: CDR1 SGHDN, CDR2 FVKESK. V lost 4 bases and J lost 4, with 13 bases in between. The chain combines TRBV14 with TRBJ2-2, with a tentative D call TRBD1 (5 bases). This TCR was sampled from a human donor in good health (CMV status not recorded). Some clones in this sample may be carry-over from other donors' samples. The sample consisted of cultured CD8+ T cells from PBMCs, taken from culture after CMV antigen stimulation. The CDR3 coding sequence is TGTGCCAGCAGCCCAGGGATACAATTCACCGGGGAGCTGTTTTTT. Protein product: CASSPGIQFTGELFF. The full variable domain, completed using reference TRBV14 and TRBJ2-2, is EAGVTQFPSHSVIEKGQTVTLRCDPISGHDNLYWYRRVMGKEIKFLLHFVKESKQDESGMPNNRFLAERTGGTYSTLKVQPAELEDSGVYFCASSPGIQFTGELFFGEGSRLTVL.